Each of the 13 T cell receptor beta chains below was sequenced from the same sample in a study of blood T cell repertoires in COVID-19. The data were produced by immunoSEQ multiplex PCR, yet TCRdb's version contains in-frame clones alone and is incomplete. The table has about 300,000 clones, 88% seen once. Material for sequencing was peripheral blood. The receptors derive from a young woman who had recovered from COVID-19.

A single count supports this clone. The chain is built from TRBV4-2 and TRBJ1-2; 9 nucleotides line up with TRBD1. This CDR3 contains 17 residues. Germline CDR1 reads LGHNA; CDR2 reads YNFKEQ. V shed 4 bases, J shed 4 bases, and the junction held 13 bases outside the gene matches. The CDR3 loop reads CASSPSGTGHGSYGYTF. For the CDR3, the DNA is TGTGCCAGCAGCCCCTCCGGGACAGGGCACGGTAGCTATGGCTACACCTTC.

This rearrangement joins TRBV5-1 to TRBJ2-1; 13 positions agree with TRBD2. CDR3 length: 17 residues. V lost 3 bases, J lost 4 bases, and 7 bases stayed unmatched. Germline lookup yields CDR1 SGHRS and CDR2 YFSETQ. This chain's CDR3 is CASSSRLAGGVYNEQFF. In DNA, the CDR3 is TGCGCCAGCAGCTCCCGACTAGCGGGGGGAGTGTACAATGAGCAGTTCTTC.

This clone has more than one count but fewer than ten. The chain combines TRBV2 with TRBJ2-2; no reliable D call. There are 11 residues in the CDR3. Trimming removed 3 bases at V and 9 bases at J, with 5 bases between. Germline CDR1 and CDR2: SNHLY and FYNNEI. The CDR3 DNA follows: TGTGCCAGCAGTGATGGCAGGGAGCTGTTTTTT. This translates into CASSDGRELFF.

The CDR3 bases are TGTGCCAGCAGCTTTCAGACAGGGGGCCGACTAGCCAAAAACATTCAGTACTTC. This translates into CASSFQTGGRLAKNIQYF. V is TRBV7-9 and J is TRBJ2-4; 10 bases fit TRBD1. The CDR3 sequence is 18 residues long. Germline V gene lookup returns CDR1 SEHNR and CDR2 FQNEAQ (reference sequence). V shed 3 bases, J shed 0 bases, and the junction held 8 bases outside the gene matches.

This clone was counted a single time. The rearrangement joins TRBV27 to TRBJ1-2; D not certain. V gave up 5 bases and J gave up 4 bases, with 17 bases separating them. CDR3 length equals 15 residues. Germline loops: CDR1 MNHEY, CDR2 SMNVEV (reference sequence). CDR3 in DNA: TGTGCCAGCAGTCCCTCGGGAGGTAACCTCTATGGCTACACCTTC. Translation gives CASSPSGGNLYGYTF.

The chain has TRBV10-3 and TRBJ1-1; 8 nucleotides align to TRBD1. V lost 4 bases to trimming and J lost 0 bases; unmatched junction nucleotides: 1. Germline V CDR1 and CDR2: ENHRY, SYGVKD. The length of the CDR3 is 14 residues. CDR3 in DNA: TGTGCCATCAGTGGGGGACAGGTGAACACTGAAGCTTTCTTT. Encoded protein: CAISGGQVNTEAFF.

The chain recombines TRBV5-5 with TRBJ1-4; D is undetermined. Between the trimmed V and J ends, which lost 4 bases and 7 bases, there was a span of 8 bases. The V gene's germline CDR1 is SGHKS and CDR2 YYEKEE (reference sequence). This CDR3 has 12 amino acids. CDR3 coding DNA: TGTGCCAGCAGCCCAGAGGTTGAAAAACTGTTTTTT. Translated: CASSPEVEKLFF.

The rearrangement joins TRBV19 to TRBJ1-4; D possibly corresponds to TRBD1 (5 bases). There are 13 residues in the CDR3. The V gene's germline CDR1 is LNHDA and CDR2 SQIVND (reference sequence). V shed 7 bases and J shed 2 bases, with 8 bases lying between them. The chain's CDR3 is CASTGDTNEKLFF. CDR3 DNA: TGTGCCAGTACGGGGGACACTAATGAAAAACTGTTTTTT. Variable domain in full (rest from reference TRBV19 and TRBJ1-4): DGGITQSPKYLFRKEGQNVTLSCEQNLNHDAMYWYRQDPGQGLRLIYYSQIVNDFQKGDIAEGYSVSREKKESFPLTVTSAQKNPTAFYLCASTGDTNEKLFFGSGTQLSVL.

The CDR3 here is CASSTGQLDQDTF. Written as DNA, the CDR3 is TGTGCCAGCAGCACGGGACAGCTCGATCAAGATACCTTC. The J gene is TRBJ1-2, the V gene TRBV11-2; 7 positions agree with TRBD1. The CDR3 length is 13 residues. Germline V gives CDR1 SGHAT, CDR2 FQNNGV. The J segment lost 14 bases and the V segment lost 5 bases, leaving 14 bases of the junction unmatched. The variable domain in full, with the rest retrieved from reference TRBV11-2 and TRBJ1-2, is EAGVAQSPRYKIIEKRQSVAFWCNPISGHATLYWYQQILGQGPKLLIQFQNNGVVDDSQLPKDRFSAERLKGVDSTLKIQPAKLEDSAVYLCASSTGQLDQDTFGSGTRLTVV.

V usage is TRBV28 and J usage is TRBJ1-2, with D maybe TRBD1 (5 bases). Germline CDR1 MDHEN, CDR2 SYDVKM. Deletions cut 6 bases from V and 3 bases from J, with 17 bases between. The CDR3 covers 15 residues. Here the CDR3 DNA reads TGTGCCAGCAGACCTCCCGCCCTAGGGGACTATGGCTACACCTTC. Encoded protein: CASRPPALGDYGYTF.

The V and J genes are TRBV2 and TRBJ2-7; 7 nucleotides match TRBD1. Unmatched junction bases numbered 7, after V lost 6 bases and J lost 2 bases. This CDR3 is built from 14 residues. CDR1 is SNHLY and CDR2 is FYNNEI in the germline V gene. The CDR3 reads CASSPNGQAYEQYF. The CDR3 nucleotides read TGTGCCAGCAGCCCGAATGGACAGGCCTACGAGCAGTACTTC.

The V gene is TRBV15, the J gene TRBJ2-3; D call uncertain. The CDR3 length is 16 residues. The ends were cut back, 0 bases at V and 0 bases at J, with 10 bases in the middle. CDR1 and CDR2 from the germline V gene are LNHNV and YYDKDF (reference sequence). CDR3 nucleotides: TGTGCCACCAGCAGAGATTATGGCTCTAGCACAGATACGCAGTATTTT. Protein: CATSRDYGSSTDTQYF. Variable domain in full (rest from reference TRBV15 and TRBJ2-3): DAMVIQNPRYQVTQFGKPVTLSCSQTLNHNVMYWYQQKSSQAPKLLFHYYDKDFNNEADTPDNFQSRRPNTSFCFLDIRSPGLGDTAMYLCATSRDYGSSTDTQYFGPGTRLTVL.

The J gene is TRBJ2-2, the V gene TRBV5-1; 8 bases map to TRBD1. The CDR3 is 16 amino acids. After removal of 5 bases from V and 3 bases from J, the junction contained 9 bases not matched to a gene. Germline V gene data show CDR1 as SGHRS and CDR2 as YFSETQ. CDR3 region: CASRDGGQAHTGELFF. The CDR3 region has the DNA TGCGCCAGCAGGGATGGGGGACAGGCGCACACCGGGGAGCTGTTTTTT.